One and the same sample provided the 22 T cell receptor beta chains below, sequenced in a study of blood T cell repertoires in COVID-19. Data came from immunoSEQ multiplex PCR; TCRdb stores just in-frame clones and leaves some out. Found here are around 49,000 clones, roughly four fifths of them singletons; the top ten hold roughly 3%. The specimen sequenced was peripheral blood. These receptors all come from a woman aged 55-70 years with acute or convalescent COVID-19.

This chain uses TRBV5-1 with TRBJ1-1; D is undetermined. Germline V gene lookup returns CDR1 SGHRS and CDR2 YFSETQ. This CDR3 has 15 amino acids. Trimming stripped 0 bases from V and 1 base from J, with 10 bases between. In DNA form, the CDR3 reads TGCGCCAGCAGCTTGGGTGACTTACCGAACACTGAAGCTTTCTTT. Protein sequence: CASSLGDLPNTEAFF.

This chain joins TRBV4-1 and TRBJ1-4, with TRBD1 identical over 7 bases. The CDR3 runs 16 residues. Germline lookup yields CDR1 MGHRA and CDR2 YSYEKL. V lost 4 bases, J lost 4 bases, and 9 bases stayed unmatched. For the CDR3, the DNA is TGCGCCAGCAGCCTCAGGGGGGCAGCCGATAATGAAAAACTGTTTTTT. Protein product: CASSLRGAADNEKLFF.

The chain uses TRBV29-1 and TRBJ1-2; D is ambiguous. The germline V gene has CDR1 SQVTM and CDR2 ANQGSEA. Trimming removed 0 bases at V and 7 bases at J, with 6 bases between. The CDR3 sequence is 11 residues long. The CDR3 sequence: CSVEDLSGYTF. The DNA of the CDR3 is TGCAGCGTTGAAGATCTTAGTGGCTACACCTTC.

This clone was seen a few times. The rearrangement links TRBV3-1 (or the pseudogene TRBV3-2) to TRBJ1-1, with a weak D call TRBD1 (6 bases). Trimming took off 0 bases at V and 2 bases at J, with 10 bases between the two ends. The CDR3 has 15 residues. CDR1 and CDR2 from the germline V gene are LGHDT and YNNKEL (reference sequence). For the CDR3, the DNA is TGTGCCAGCAGCCAAGATACAGGGCTCAACACTGAAGCTTTCTTT. Amino acid sequence: CASSQDTGLNTEAFF.

This chain joins TRBV11-2 and TRBJ1-2; the D is unclear. This CDR3 contains 11 residues. Trimming pared 3 bases from V and 6 bases from J, leaving 5 bases between. CDR1 and CDR2 (germline): SGHAT, FQNNGV. DNA of the CDR3: TGTGCCAGCAGCTTCCGGGATGGCTACACCTTC. It specifies CASSFRDGYTF.

This clone was counted a single time. The chain has TRBV4-1 and TRBJ2-7; TRBD1 agrees at 7 bases. Germline V gives CDR1 MGHRA, CDR2 YSYEKL. V gave up 0 bases and J gave up 6 bases; unmatched junction bases: 17. The CDR3 sequence is 18 residues long. The CDR3 nucleotides are TGCGCCAGCAGCCAAGATCCGCCCCCGGACAGGATAGGAGGCGAGCAGTACTTC. Protein sequence: CASSQDPPPDRIGGEQYF.

The V and J genes are TRBV2 and TRBJ1-2; D is uncertain. V gave up 4 bases and J gave up 6 bases, with 12 bases separating them. Germline lookup yields CDR1 SNHLY and CDR2 FYNNEI. This CDR3 has 13 amino acids. This CDR3 reads CASSGRGRDGYTF. CDR3 nucleotide sequence: TGTGCCAGCAGTGGACGGGGAAGGGATGGCTACACCTTC.

V usage is TRBV9 and J usage is TRBJ2-1; possible D gene TRBD2, 6 bases. The CDR3 has 15 residues. The germline V gene encodes CDR1 SGDLS and CDR2 YYNGEE. V gave up 4 bases and J gave up 0 bases, with 11 bases separating them. CDR3 amino acids: CASSRPSASYNEQFF. CDR3 DNA: TGTGCCAGCAGCCGCCCTAGCGCCTCCTACAATGAGCAGTTCTTC. The variable domain in full, with the rest retrieved from reference TRBV9 and TRBJ2-1, is DSGVTQTPKHLITATGQRVTLRCSPRSGDLSVYWYQQSLDQGLQFLIQYYNGEERAKGNILERFSAQQFPDLHSELNLSSLELGDSALYFCASSRPSASYNEQFFGPGTRLTVL.

The chain couples TRBV5-5 to TRBJ1-6; D is unclear. CDR1 and CDR2 (germline): SGHKS, YYEKEE (reference sequence). The germline V and J ends were trimmed by 5 bases and 11 bases, with 14 bases remaining between them. This CDR3 comprises 13 residues. CDR3 sequence reads: CASSLDPGTPLHF. DNA for the CDR3: TGTGCCAGCAGTCTCGACCCGGGGACACCCCTCCACTTT.

The genes are TRBV4-1 and TRBJ1-2; D gene ambiguous. Trimming left V 0 bases short and J 8 bases short, with 13 bases between. The CDR3 is made up of 14 amino acids. From germline, CDR1 is MGHRA and CDR2 YSYEKL. DNA for the CDR3: TGCGCCAGCAGCCAAGATCCGGGGATAAAGGGCTACACCTTC. This sequence encodes CASSQDPGIKGYTF.

The chain combines TRBV21-1 with TRBJ1-2; the table's D call, TRBD1, was not checked against the DNA. TRBV21-1 is listed as a pseudogene. The CDR3 sequence is 15 residues long. This CDR3 reads CASSNGQGAGYGYTF. CDR3 DNA sequence: TGTGCCAGCAGCAACGGACAGGGGGCAGGCTATGGCTACACCTTC.

This chain joins TRBV2 and TRBJ2-1; D may be TRBD2 (7 bases). Trimming took 7 bases from V and 6 from J, leaving 13 bases between them. The CDR3 is 13 residues long. Looked up from germline, CDR1 is SNHLY and CDR2 is FYNNEI. DNA of the CDR3: TGTGCCAGCACCCGGGGGGCCAGCAATGAGCAGTTCTTC. Translating gives CASTRGASNEQFF.

The chain employs TRBV18 and TRBJ1-3, with unresolved D. CDR1 is KGHSH, CDR2 LQKENI, per germline. The CDR3 contains 15 residues. V lost 6 bases and J lost 0, with 12 bases in between. CDR3 sequence: CASSAGLVSGNTIYF. The CDR3 bases are TGTGCCAGCTCGGCCGGACTGGTCTCTGGAAACACCATATATTTT.

This clone was seen just once. CDR3 DNA sequence: TGTGCCAGCAGTGAAGGCCCAGGGGTTCCCCACGAGCAGTACTTC. Translating it yields CASSEGPGVPHEQYF. The genes are TRBV6-1 and TRBJ2-7; D is possibly TRBD1 (6 bases). Germline CDR1 reads MNHNS; CDR2 reads SASEGT. Between the trimmed V and J ends, which lost 1 base and 5 bases, there was a span of 15 bases. There are 15 residues in the CDR3.

CDR3 sequence reads: CASSESVAGDSNQPQHF. CDR3 nucleotides: TGCGCCAGCAGTGAGTCGGTGGCAGGGGATAGCAATCAGCCCCAGCATTTT. The chain links TRBV10-2 to TRBJ1-5, with TRBD1 as a possible D gene (6 bases). This CDR3 has 17 residues. Germline lookup yields CDR1 WSHSY and CDR2 SAAADI. V shed 0 bases and J shed 0 bases, with 12 bases lying between them.

This clone was detected only once. The chain carries TRBV19 and TRBJ1-6; no reliable D call. V was clipped by 8 bases and J by 10 bases, with 12 bases between them. From germline, CDR1 is LNHDA and CDR2 SQIVND (reference sequence). The CDR3 consists of 12 residues. CDR3 protein: CASSGRGSPLHF. The CDR3 DNA is TGTGCCAGTTCCGGACGGGGATCACCCCTCCACTTT.

The chain employs TRBV19 and TRBJ1-5; D remains ambiguous. Per the germline V gene, CDR1 is LNHDA and CDR2 is SQIVND (reference sequence). The CDR3 has 12 amino acids. Trimming removed 6 bases from V and 7 bases from J, with 10 bases in between. In DNA, the CDR3 is TGTGCCAGTAGCTTGCGGGAGCAGCCCCAGCATTTT. It is translated as CASSLREQPQHF.

J is TRBJ2-7 and V is TRBV7-9, with D uncertain. V was cut by 5 bases and J by 0 bases, with 26 bases left in between. This CDR3 has 19 residues. In germline, CDR1 is SEHNR, CDR2 FQNEAQ (reference sequence). This chain's CDR3 is CASSQNYTLQYSGSYEQYF. The CDR3 DNA sequence: TGTGCCAGCAGCCAAAACTACACACTACAATATTCGGGCTCCTACGAGCAGTACTTC.

This chain links TRBV9 with TRBJ2-1; TRBD1 matches 7 bases. This CDR3 is built from 16 residues. Germline V lookup: CDR1 SGDLS, CDR2 YYNGEE. The trim removed 4 bases at V and 3 bases at J, leaving 10 bases unmatched. CDR3: CASSPGQGGLYNEQFF. The CDR3 DNA reads TGTGCCAGCAGCCCAGGTCAAGGGGGCCTCTACAATGAGCAGTTCTTC.

This chain uses TRBV28 with TRBJ1-2; D ambiguous. There are 11 residues in the CDR3. Germline values: CDR1 MDHEN, CDR2 SYDVKM. V lost 9 bases, J lost 3 bases, and 8 bases lay in between. The CDR3 DNA reads TGTGCCAGTGGGAGGGACTATGGCTACACCTTC. It yields the protein CASGRDYGYTF.

The chain employs TRBV7-2 and TRBJ1-1; D unclear. This CDR3 has 15 residues. CDR1 and CDR2 from the germline V gene are SGHTA and FQGNSA. Trimming cost V 5 bases and J 1 base, with 14 bases left between them. CDR3 DNA: TGTGCCAGCAGCACCCGGTCAAACGCGAACACTGAAGCTTTCTTT. Translating it yields CASSTRSNANTEAFF.

The V gene is TRBV11-2, the J gene TRBJ2-1; possibly TRBD2 for D (6 bases). CDR1 is SGHAT, CDR2 FQNNGV, per germline. The CDR3 runs to 16 residues. V shed 3 bases and J shed 0 bases, with 12 bases lying between them. The CDR3 DNA reads TGTGCCAGCAGCTTTTCAGGCGGGACCTCCTACAATGAGCAGTTCTTC. It translates to CASSFSGGTSYNEQFF.